The clone carrying this T cell receptor beta chain was observed once. In the source study's methods: Amplification with reference gene primers provided the estimates of nucleated cell counts. The repertoire was sequenced with immunoSEQ multiplex PCR; TCRdb's copy has only in-frame clones and lacks some. V, J and clone size derive from that table, while D and trimming were established from the DNA sequence. The table includes a few hundred thousand clones, about 85% detected once. The record originates from a study of blood T cell repertoires in COVID-19. Study details: COVID-19 samples collected from the United States, Italy and Spain covered acute and convalescent phases.

The CDR3 is made up of 15 amino acids. The V end was cut by 0 bases, the J end by 4 bases, with 12 bases between. Per germline, CDR1 SGHDN and CDR2 FVKESK. This sequence originates from a man aged 60 to 69 with acute or convalescent COVID-19. The material sequenced was peripheral blood. The rearrangement uses TRBV14 and TRBJ2-5; D is ambiguous. The CDR3 bases are TGTGCCAGCAGCCAAGATGCCCCCACTGGAGAGACCCAGTACTTC. As protein: CASSQDAPTGETQYF.